This passage covers 20 T cell receptor beta chains from one sample sequenced in a study of blood T cells in healthy people across ages. Sample-barcoded 5' priming and a J-beta primer mix drove a second PCR of about 7 to 11 cycles. A single record per CDR3 protein comes from TCRdb applying MiXCR to the 5' RACE reads. The table has approximately 1,000,000 distinct CDR3 sequences, 35% to 50% seen once. The sample was blood. The receptors were gathered from an older woman in good health.

This clonotype has only a few counts. The chain is built from TRBV24-1 and TRBJ2-4, with 7 nucleotides matching TRBD1. There are 19 residues in the CDR3. In germline, CDR1 is KGHDR, CDR2 SFDVKD. Trimming cost V 12 bases and J 2 bases; bases outside gene matches: 24. CDR3 region: CAVGQVVYRWGLTKNIQYF. In DNA form, the CDR3 reads TGTGCCGTCGGACAGGTGGTTTATCGGTGGGGCCTAACCAAAAACATTCAGTACTTC.

This chain connects TRBV29-1 to TRBJ2-7, with D maybe TRBD2 (5 bases). Trimming pared 8 bases from V and 0 bases from J, leaving 17 bases between. The CDR3 consists of 14 residues. Germline loops: CDR1 SQVTM, CDR2 ANQGSEA. The CDR3 spells CSFASVGSSYEQYF. DNA of the CDR3: TGCAGCTTTGCGAGCGTTGGGAGCTCCTACGAGCAGTACTTC.

This clonotype was seen a handful of times. The CDR3, as DNA: TGCGCCAGCAGTGATGGACTCCTCCGCGAGCAGTACTTC. Translating it yields CASSDGLLREQYF. The genes are TRBV10-1 and TRBJ2-7; D is possibly TRBD2 (5 bases). Germline CDR1 is WNHNN and CDR2 is SYGVQD (reference sequence). Trimming cost V 3 bases and J 6 bases, with 12 bases left between them. The CDR3 has 13 residues.

The chain combines TRBV25-1 with TRBJ1-2, with 7 bases aligning to TRBD1. The CDR3 is 16 residues long. CDR1 is MGHDK and CDR2 is SYGVNS in the germline V gene. J lost 6 bases, V lost 2 bases, and 12 bases had no gene match. Written as DNA, the CDR3 is TGTGCCAGCAGTGAAAGGGAACAGGGGTATGAACATGGCTACACCTTC. Protein sequence: CASSEREQGYEHGYTF.

Only a few counts were recorded for this clonotype. V and J are TRBV3-1 and TRBJ2-1; D could derive from TRBD1 or TRBD2 (6 bases each). Germline lookup yields CDR1 LGHDT and CDR2 YNNKEL (reference sequence). The germline V and J ends were trimmed by 6 bases and 7 bases, with 22 bases remaining between them. The CDR3 has 16 amino acids. The CDR3, as DNA: TGTGCCAGCAGAGCTTCCCAAGGGGGAGGTTGGAATGAGCAGTTCTTC. As protein: CASRASQGGGWNEQFF.

This chain joins TRBV18 and TRBJ2-5; D unresolved. The V end lost 7 bases, the J end lost 2 bases, and 14 bases lay between the germline ends. This CDR3 comprises 14 residues. Germline CDR1 is KGHSH and CDR2 is LQKENI. Written as DNA, the CDR3 is TGTGCCAGCTTGAAACGAACAAATCAAGAGACCCAGTACTTC. This translates into CASLKRTNQETQYF.

This clonotype was counted many times. The chain joins TRBV3-1 to TRBJ2-7; TRBD2 aligns across 15 bases. Germline assignment: CDR1 LGHDT and CDR2 YNNKEL (reference sequence). After removal of 1 base from V and 3 bases from J, the junction contained 4 bases not matched to a gene. CDR3 length: 17 amino acids. Here the CDR3 DNA reads TGTGCCAGCAGCCAAGTGGGACTAGCGGGAGGACTCTACGAGCAGTACTTC. Protein: CASSQVGLAGGLYEQYF.

This clonotype appeared many times. This chain joins TRBV10-3 and TRBJ2-7; 9 bases are a match to TRBD2. Germline CDR1 and CDR2: ENHRY and SYGVKD. The CDR3 totals 15 residues. The ends lost 10 bases at V and 3 bases at J; junction bases unmatched: 13. CDR3 DNA sequence: TGTGCCACCATTCAGACTAGCGGAAAAGTCTACGAGCAGTACTTC. Translating gives CATIQTSGKVYEQYF.

The chain combines TRBV7-9 with TRBJ2-2, with D perhaps matching TRBD1 (5 bases). V shed 3 bases and J shed 1 base, with 15 bases lying between them. Looked up from germline, CDR1 is SEHNR and CDR2 is FQNEAQ (reference sequence). CDR3 length: 17 amino acids. DNA of the CDR3: TGTGCCAGCAGCTTGCCCATCGGCCAGGGGAACACCGGGGAGCTGTTTTTT. The encoded protein is CASSLPIGQGNTGELFF.

The V gene is TRBV19, the J gene TRBJ2-3; 7 positions match TRBD2. Germline CDR1 and CDR2: LNHDA and SQIVND (reference sequence). The CDR3 is made up of 15 amino acids. Losses at the gene ends were 3 bases for V and 4 bases for J; bases not matched to a gene: 7. The CDR3 spells CASSIAGAGADTQYF. The CDR3 region has the DNA TGTGCCAGTAGTATTGCGGGAGCGGGCGCAGATACGCAGTATTTT.

This chain joins TRBV18 and TRBJ2-3; D is perhaps TRBD1 or TRBD2 (5 bases each). Trimming removed 2 bases at V and 6 bases at J, with 12 bases between. The germline V gene encodes CDR1 KGHSH and CDR2 LQKENI. The CDR3 is made up of 14 amino acids. In DNA form, the CDR3 reads TGTGCCAGCTCACCAATGGGACGGTCGGATACGCAGTATTTT. It codes for CASSPMGRSDTQYF.

The V call is TRBV30, the J call TRBJ2-5; D is ambiguous. The V and J ends lost 5 bases and 1 base respectively, with 8 bases between them. The CDR3 has 12 residues. Per the germline V gene, CDR1 is GTSNPN and CDR2 is SVGIG (reference sequence). The CDR3 sequence: CAWRATQETQYF. In DNA, the CDR3 is TGTGCCTGGCGTGCCACCCAAGAGACCCAGTACTTC.

This chain joins TRBV20-1 and TRBJ2-7; 13 bases align to TRBD2. Germline values: CDR1 DFQATT, CDR2 SNEGSKA (reference sequence). V was pared by 6 bases and J by 2 bases, with 13 bases of the junction left unmatched. This CDR3 contains 17 residues. Here the CDR3 DNA reads TGCAGTGCCCCCGGGACAGGGACTAGCGGGACCCCCTACGAGCAGTACTTC. Its protein product is CSAPGTGTSGTPYEQYF.

This rearrangement joins TRBV2 to TRBJ2-1; 7 nucleotides match TRBD2. The CDR3 sequence is 14 residues long. Germline CDR1 reads SNHLY; CDR2 reads FYNNEI. J gave up 9 bases and V 6 bases, and 11 bases lay outside the gene matches. The CDR3 protein is CASRYGRALPEQFF. The CDR3 DNA reads as TGTGCCAGCAGGTATGGGAGGGCCCTCCCTGAGCAGTTCTTC. Complete variable domain (other parts from reference TRBV2 and TRBJ2-1): EPEVTQTPSHQVTQMGQEVILRCVPISNHLYFYWYRQILGQKVEFLVSFYNNEISEKSEIFDDQFSVERPDGSNFTLKIRSTKLEDSAMYFCASRYGRALPEQFFGPGTRLTVL.

The chain joins TRBV11-2 to TRBJ2-2, with a weak D call TRBD1 (7 bases). The CDR3 consists of 15 residues. V gave up 4 bases and J gave up 5 bases, with 14 bases separating them. Germline V gives CDR1 SGHAT, CDR2 FQNNGV. The DNA of the CDR3 is TGTGCCAGCAGCTCATACAGGGGAGGAACCGGGGAGCTGTTTTTT. It translates to CASSSYRGGTGELFF.

This clonotype was found many times. The genes are TRBV3-1 and TRBJ2-7; no definite D call. This CDR3 region has 15 residues. Germline V gene lookup returns CDR1 LGHDT and CDR2 YNNKEL (reference sequence). The V and J ends lost 0 bases and 3 bases respectively, with 12 bases between them. CDR3 in DNA: TGTGCCAGCAGCCAAGATCCGCACATAGACTACGAGCAGTACTTC. Its protein is CASSQDPHIDYEQYF.

This clonotype was detected a few times. The chain uses TRBV6-5 and TRBJ2-3; D is uncertain. Germline V lookup: CDR1 MNHEY, CDR2 SVGAGI. The CDR3 is 16 residues long. The germline V and J ends were trimmed by 5 bases and 4 bases, with 19 bases remaining between them. CDR3: CASSRYWGEAADTQYF. CDR3 nucleotides: TGTGCCAGCAGTCGTTACTGGGGTGAGGCAGCAGATACGCAGTATTTT.

This clonotype was detected a few times. The chain combines TRBV24-1 with TRBJ2-5; no firm D call. The CDR3 contains 14 residues. The ends were cut back, 7 bases at V and 1 base at J, with 12 bases in the middle. Germline V lookup: CDR1 KGHDR, CDR2 SFDVKD. This CDR3 reads CATSRDAVQETQYF. CDR3 DNA: TGTGCCACCAGCCGCGACGCTGTCCAAGAGACCCAGTACTTC.

The chain combines TRBV12-3 or TRBV12-4 with TRBJ2-7; D perhaps matches TRBD1 (6 bases). This CDR3 contains 12 residues. The V and J ends lost 6 bases and 6 bases respectively, with 12 bases between them. The CDR3 sequence: CASRGRGPEQYF. CDR3 bases: TGTGCCAGCAGGGGCAGGGGCCCCGAGCAGTACTTC.

V and J are TRBV6-2 or TRBV6-3 and TRBJ2-7; tentatively, D is TRBD2 (5 bases). The germline CDR1 and CDR2 sequences are MNHEY and SVGEGT. V lost 6 bases to trimming and J lost 1 base, with 10 bases between them. The CDR3 length is 13 residues. CDR3 region: CASRESGSYEQYF. The CDR3 region has the DNA TGTGCCAGCAGAGAGAGCGGTTCCTACGAGCAGTACTTC.